These 31 T cell receptor beta chains share one sample of origin, sequenced in a study of T cells after yellow fever vaccination. TCRdb fed the 5' RACE reads into MiXCR, producing one record per CDR3 protein. The repertoire holds hundreds of thousands of distinct CDR3 sequences, with around a fifth as singletons. Source: PBMCs, taken less than 25 days after the first yellow fever vaccination. These receptors were obtained from a young man who received the YFV17D yellow fever vaccine.

The genes are TRBV9 and TRBJ1-5; unclear D gene. Germline CDR1 is SGDLS and CDR2 is YYNGEE. Trimming cost V 4 bases and J 8 bases, with 7 bases left between them. This CDR3 has 11 residues. The CDR3 here is CASSPWEPQHF. Here the CDR3 DNA reads TGTGCCAGCAGCCCCTGGGAGCCCCAGCATTTT. Complete variable domain (other parts from reference TRBV9 and TRBJ1-5): DSGVTQTPKHLITATGQRVTLRCSPRSGDLSVYWYQQSLDQGLQFLIQYYNGEERAKGNILERFSAQQFPDLHSELNLSSLELGDSALYFCASSPWEPQHFGDGTRLSIL.

The rearrangement links TRBV10-1 to TRBJ2-7; D not resolved. From germline, CDR1 is WNHNN and CDR2 SYGVQD (reference sequence). This CDR3 is 16 amino acids long. The V end was cut by 7 bases, the J end by 2 bases, with 21 bases between. The chain's CDR3 is CASTKGPSKITYEQYV. The CDR3 coding sequence is TGCGCCAGCACGAAGGGCCCCTCGAAGATAACCTACGAGCAGTACGTC.

CDR3 amino acids: CASRRGDYEQYF. The CDR3 bases are TGCGCCAGCAGGCGGGGTGACTACGAGCAGTACTTC. V and J are TRBV5-1 and TRBJ2-7, with D perhaps TRBD2 (6 bases). This CDR3 is built from 12 residues. With 5 bases removed from V and 3 bases from J, the gap between germline ends came to 9 bases. Germline CDR1 is SGHRS and CDR2 is YFSETQ.

In this sample, this clonotype turned up a few times. The chain carries TRBV4-3 and TRBJ2-5, with 13 nucleotides matching TRBD2. This CDR3 has 18 residues. The V segment lost 4 bases and the J segment 0 bases; nucleotides outside the gene matches: 8. Germline CDR1 is LGHNA and CDR2 is YSLEER. CDR3 in DNA: TGCGCCAGCAGCCTCTGGACTAGCGGGGGCCCGTACCAAGAGACCCAGTACTTC. This translates into CASSLWTSGGPYQETQYF.

In its sample, this clonotype was seen a few times. The chain couples TRBV15 to TRBJ2-3; D is uncertain. Germline V lookup: CDR1 LNHNV, CDR2 YYDKDF (reference sequence). Trimming shortened V by 0 bases and J by 0 bases, and 4 bases separated the two germline ends. The CDR3 length is 14 residues. CDR3 amino acids: CATSRETSTDTQYF. CDR3 bases: TGTGCCACCAGCAGAGAAACTAGCACAGATACGCAGTATTTT. Complete variable domain (other parts from reference TRBV15 and TRBJ2-3): DAMVIQNPRYQVTQFGKPVTLSCSQTLNHNVMYWYQQKSSQAPKLLFHYYDKDFNNEADTPDNFQSRRPNTSFCFLDIRSPGLGDTAMYLCATSRETSTDTQYFGPGTRLTVL.

The CDR3 spells CASSLVIDDEQFF. In DNA, the CDR3 is TGTGCCAGCAGCTTAGTAATAGATGATGAGCAGTTCTTC. V usage is TRBV7-6 and J usage is TRBJ2-1, with no clear D. Between the trimmed V and J ends, which lost 1 base and 8 bases, there was a span of 9 bases. The CDR3 runs 13 residues. Germline V gives CDR1 SGHVS, CDR2 FNYEAQ.

The CDR3 reads CASSQERSGGAYEQFF. The CDR3 DNA is TGTGCCAGCAGCCAAGAGAGGAGCGGGGGGGCATATGAGCAGTTCTTC. The genes are TRBV4-2 and TRBJ2-1; 10 nucleotides agree with TRBD2. The CDR3 covers 16 residues. V dropped 0 bases and J dropped 8; count of bases not matched to a gene: 7. Germline assignment: CDR1 LGHNA and CDR2 YNFKEQ.

The CDR3 DNA sequence: TGTGCCAGCAGCCGACACAGGGGAAACACTGAAGCTTTCTTT. Its protein product is CASSRHRGNTEAFF. The gene calls are TRBV12-3 or TRBV12-4 and TRBJ1-1; the match to TRBD1 covers 7 bases. Trimming cost V 6 bases and J 2 bases; bases outside gene matches: 6. The CDR3 sequence is 14 residues long.

V is TRBV6-2 or TRBV6-3 and J is TRBJ1-5; no clear D gene. Germline CDR1 MNHEY, CDR2 SVGEGT. The germline V and J ends were trimmed by 5 bases and 2 bases, with 7 bases remaining between them. The CDR3 runs 13 residues. CDR3 in DNA: TGTGCCAGCAGTCCGTGGGGCAATCAGCCCCAGCATTTT. This gives the protein CASSPWGNQPQHF.

This clonotype was seen a handful of times. The chain has TRBV11-2 and TRBJ2-1, with TRBD2 identical over 11 bases. Germline V gives CDR1 SGHAT, CDR2 FQNNGV. The CDR3 has 19 residues. The ends lost 1 base at V and 4 bases at J; junction bases unmatched: 12. The CDR3 protein is CASSLVTSGGPRLYNEQFF. CDR3 coding DNA: TGTGCCAGCAGCTTAGTCACTAGCGGGGGCCCCCGCCTATACAATGAGCAGTTCTTC.

The CDR3 DNA is TGTGCCAGCACGGGTGTTGGAGGGGAGACCCAGTACTTC. Its translation is CASTGVGGETQYF. This chain uses TRBV2 with TRBJ2-5, with D perhaps matching TRBD2 (6 bases). CDR1 and CDR2 from the germline V gene are SNHLY and FYNNEI. This CDR3 has 13 amino acids. V lost 7 bases and J 5 bases, leaving 14 bases between the germline ends.

This clonotype was seen only a few times. The chain is built from TRBV29-1 and TRBJ2-7; the match to TRBD1 covers 9 bases. Losses at the gene ends were 2 bases for V and 4 bases for J; bases not matched to a gene: 15. The CDR3 has 17 amino acids. Germline lookup yields CDR1 SQVTM and CDR2 ANQGSEA. This CDR3 is CSVESDSRTGAYYEQYF. The CDR3 DNA is TGCAGCGTTGAATCCGACTCGCGGACAGGGGCCTATTACGAGCAGTACTTC.

The chain combines TRBV12-3 or TRBV12-4 with TRBJ2-4, with D maybe TRBD1 (5 bases). This CDR3 is 14 amino acids long. The V end was cut by 5 bases, the J end by 3 bases, with 11 bases between. For the CDR3, the DNA is TGTGCCAGCAGTCTCGCAGGGTACAAAAACATTCAGTACTTC. This translates into CASSLAGYKNIQYF.

This clonotype was seen only a few times. This chain joins TRBV7-9 and TRBJ2-7, with D tentatively TRBD1 (8 bases). CDR1 is SEHNR, CDR2 FQNEAQ, per germline (reference sequence). The CDR3 runs to 16 residues. The V end lost 5 bases, the J end lost 2 bases, and 19 bases lay between the germline ends. CDR3 residues: CASSAEGGTGPYEQYV. The DNA of the CDR3 is TGTGCCAGCAGCGCCGAGGGGGGGACAGGACCCTACGAGCAGTACGTC.

This clonotype turned up a few times. The rearrangement uses TRBV27 and TRBJ1-5; 10 bases align to TRBD1. V shed 10 bases and J 5 bases; nucleotides not matched to a gene: 5. The CDR3 consists of 13 residues. Germline V CDR1 and CDR2: MNHEY, SMNVEV (reference sequence). DNA for the CDR3: TGTGCCACCTCCGGGACAGGGGATCAGCCCCAGCATTTT. Protein sequence: CATSGTGDQPQHF.

Only a few counts were recorded for this clonotype. The rearrangement joins TRBV7-2 to TRBJ2-5; maybe TRBD2 (6 bases). Germline loops: CDR1 SGHTA, CDR2 FQGNSA. Trimming removed 7 bases from V and 9 bases from J, with 18 bases in between. The CDR3 runs 13 residues. The CDR3 sequence: CASTFLGPGAQYF. DNA of the CDR3: TGTGCCAGCACTTTTTTGGGTCCGGGGGCCCAGTACTTC. Combining the CDR3 with reference TRBV7-2 and TRBJ2-5 gives the whole variable domain GAGVSQSPSNKVTEKGKDVELRCDPISGHTALYWYRQSLGQGLEFLIYFQGNSAPDKSGLPSDRFSAERTGGSVSTLTIQRTQQEDSAVYLCASTFLGPGAQYFGPGTRLLVL.

This clonotype was recorded many times. This chain joins TRBV24-1 and TRBJ2-7; no reliable D call. Looked up from germline, CDR1 is KGHDR and CDR2 is SFDVKD. Trimming removed 7 bases from V and 4 bases from J, with 7 bases in between. This CDR3 region has 11 residues. CDR3 in amino acids: CATRLGYEQYV. DNA for the CDR3: TGTGCCACCAGGTTGGGTTACGAGCAGTACGTC.

This clonotype turned up a few times. The chain couples TRBV12-3 or TRBV12-4 to TRBJ1-5; 8 bases agree with TRBD1. This CDR3 has 15 residues. The J segment lost 2 bases and the V segment lost 4 bases, leaving 4 bases of the junction unmatched. The CDR3 DNA is TGTGCCAGCAGTTACAGGGGGTTGGGCAATCAGCCCCAGCATTTT. Encoded protein: CASSYRGLGNQPQHF.

The chain recombines TRBV12-3 or TRBV12-4 with TRBJ2-3; 8 nucleotides align to TRBD2. J gave up 2 bases and V 5 bases, and 6 bases lay outside the gene matches. CDR3 length: 15 residues. CDR3 sequence: CASSLTSANTDTQYF. CDR3 in DNA: TGTGCCAGCAGTCTGACTAGCGCGAACACAGATACGCAGTATTTT.

This chain joins TRBV21-1 and TRBJ2-5; the table's D gene call, TRBD2, was not cross checked with the DNA. TRBV21-1 is a pseudogene segment. This CDR3 spans 13 amino acids. The CDR3 reads CASTEDGQETQYF. The CDR3 DNA reads TGTGCCAGCACGGAGGACGGTCAAGAGACCCAGTACTTC.

V and J are TRBV5-4 and TRBJ2-1; 8 bases fit TRBD1. This CDR3 is 17 amino acids long. Germline V gives CDR1 SGHNT, CDR2 YYREEE (reference sequence). V dropped 3 bases and J dropped 0; count of bases not matched to a gene: 8. This CDR3 is CASSYQGAIPSYNEQFF. The DNA for the CDR3 is TGTGCCAGCAGCTACCAGGGGGCTATACCCTCCTACAATGAGCAGTTCTTC.

This clonotype was detected a few times. The chain joins TRBV7-3 to TRBJ1-2; a weak D match, TRBD1 (5 bases). The germline CDR1 and CDR2 sequences are SGHTA and FQGTGA. The CDR3 has 15 residues. Trimming stripped 1 base from V and 0 bases from J, with 9 bases between. CDR3 DNA sequence: TGTGCCAGCAGCTTAAGGGGGAAAGCTAACTATGGCTACACCTTC. Its translation: CASSLRGKANYGYTF.

The genes are TRBV20-1 and TRBJ2-5, with 8 bases that match TRBD1. CDR3 length equals 12 residues. In germline, CDR1 is DFQATT, CDR2 SNEGSKA (reference sequence). Trimming cost V 3 bases and J 7 bases; bases outside gene matches: 4. In DNA form, the CDR3 reads TGCAGTGCTAGGGACGGACAGGGGACCCAGTACTTC. Its protein is CSARDGQGTQYF.

This clonotype was seen at least ten times. The chain is built from TRBV12-3 or TRBV12-4 and TRBJ2-5, with TRBD1 identical over 9 bases. V lost 6 bases and J lost 5; bases outside the gene matches: 10. The CDR3 is 15 amino acids. The CDR3 DNA follows: TGTGCCAGCAGCTCTCTCACAGGGGGCCGGGAGACCCAGTACTTC. This translates into CASSSLTGGRETQYF.

The chain joins TRBV3-1 to TRBJ1-2; 10 positions agree with TRBD1. CDR1 LGHDT and CDR2 YNNKEL come from the germline V gene (reference sequence). CDR3 size: 14 residues. V was clipped by 0 bases and J by 7 bases; unmatched bases: 2. The CDR3 spells CASSQEGQGRGYTF. The CDR3 DNA is TGTGCCAGCAGCCAAGAGGGACAGGGGCGTGGCTACACCTTC.

The rearrangement joins TRBV5-4 to TRBJ1-3, with no clear D. Germline V gives CDR1 SGHNT, CDR2 YYREEE (reference sequence). Trimming took off 4 bases at V and 0 bases at J, with 8 bases between the two ends. The CDR3 runs to 14 residues. CDR3 amino acids: CASSRTVSGNTIYF. The DNA of the CDR3 is TGTGCCAGCAGCAGGACGGTCTCTGGAAACACCATATATTTT.

This clonotype was counted between two and nine times. V is TRBV4-3 and J is TRBJ2-7; D is possibly TRBD1 or TRBD2 (6 bases each). Germline V gene data show CDR1 as LGHNA and CDR2 as YSLEER. The CDR3 is 14 amino acids. V was shortened by 3 bases and J by 5 bases, with 14 bases between the two germline ends. This chain's CDR3 is CASSQGVGGDEQYF. The CDR3 nucleotides are TGCGCCAGCAGCCAGGGGGTGGGGGGCGACGAGCAGTACTTC.

This clonotype has just a few counts. This chain connects TRBV14 to TRBJ2-4; D is possibly TRBD2 (5 bases). The V end lost 6 bases, the J end lost 8 bases, and 14 bases lay between the germline ends. The CDR3 runs 13 residues. Germline CDR1 and CDR2: SGHDN and FVKESK. CDR3 sequence (DNA): TGTGCCAGCAGTCAGACCGAGGGAGACATTCAGTACTTC. Translating gives CASSQTEGDIQYF.

This clonotype was counted a few times. The rearrangement joins TRBV7-8 to TRBJ2-2, with 10 bases aligning to TRBD2. CDR1 SGHVS and CDR2 FQNEAQ come from the germline V gene. CDR3 length: 16 residues. With V trimmed by 5 bases and J by 3 bases, 6 bases remained unmatched. The CDR3 spells CASSLRTSGYTGELFF. The CDR3, as DNA: TGTGCCAGCAGCCTTAGGACTAGCGGATACACCGGGGAGCTGTTTTTT.

Only a few counts were recorded for this clonotype. This chain connects TRBV20-1 to TRBJ2-2; D unclear. Trimming left V 0 bases short and J 10 bases short, with 15 bases between. This CDR3 is built from 14 residues. Germline V gene data show CDR1 as DFQATT and CDR2 as SNEGSKA (reference sequence). Here the CDR3 DNA reads TGCAGTGCTAGAGATTCGGCTTTCGATGAGGAGCTGTTTTTT. Protein sequence: CSARDSAFDEELFF.

This clonotype was seen more than once but under ten times. The chain joins TRBV6-4 to TRBJ2-3; tentatively, D is TRBD2 (7 bases). The CDR3 sequence is 15 residues long. The V and J ends lost 0 bases and 7 bases respectively, with 14 bases between them. Germline assignment: CDR1 MRHNA and CDR2 SNTAGT. For the CDR3, the DNA is TGTGCCAGCAGTGACTCTCGGGGGGCACCTAATACGCAGTATTTT. This encodes CASSDSRGAPNTQYF.